These 16 T cell receptor beta chains were all obtained from the same sample, sequenced in a study of CD8+ T cells in alopecia areata. As the sequencing template, cDNA was produced by extracting RNA and reverse transcribing it. Data came from immunoSEQ multiplex PCR; TCRdb stores just in-frame clones and leaves some out. The sample yields some 220,000 clones, less than 75% seen once. The treatment here: oral pan-JAK inhibitor, 5-10 mg twice daily. This material consisted of CD4+ T cells sorted from blood, taken at week 4, from a patient treated with tofacitinib. The receptor set was obtained from a human donor with alopecia areata.

CDR3 nucleotides: TGTGCCAGCAGCTCGACAGGGTCTCGCGCCGATCAGCCCCAGCATTTT. Translated: CASSSTGSRADQPQHF. The J gene is TRBJ1-5, the V gene TRBV7-2; 7 nucleotides line up with TRBD1. CDR3 length equals 16 residues. The trim removed 4 bases at V and 5 bases at J, leaving 11 bases unmatched. Looked up from germline, CDR1 is SGHTA and CDR2 is FQGNSA.

The CDR3 is CASSPTGFGYTF. The CDR3 DNA is TGTGCCAGCAGCCCCACGGGCTTTGGCTACACCTTC. The chain couples TRBV5-4 to TRBJ1-2, with D unclear. The V gene's germline CDR1 is SGHNT and CDR2 YYREEE (reference sequence). The CDR3 has 12 residues. The V end lost 4 bases, the J end lost 7 bases, and 11 bases lay between the germline ends. Filled out from reference TRBV5-4 and TRBJ1-2, the complete variable domain reads ETGVTQSPTHLIKTRGQQVTLRCSSQSGHNTVSWYQQALGQGPQFIFQYYREEENGRGNFPPRFSGLQFPNYSSELNVNALELDDSALYLCASSPTGFGYTFGSGTRLTVV.

The chain joins TRBV5-6 to TRBJ1-2; TRBD1 matches at 8 bases. The CDR3 extends over 15 amino acids. Per germline, CDR1 SGHDT and CDR2 YYEEEE. V gave up 4 bases and J gave up 4 bases; unmatched junction bases: 9. The CDR3 DNA reads as TGTGCCAGCAGCCGGGGGGACAGGCTGGCCTATGGCTACACCTTC. Translated, it gives CASSRGDRLAYGYTF.

As for this clone: This CDR3 fails to terminate in the conserved phenylalanine or tryptophan, so it likely reflects a read error. The J gene is TRBJ1-6, the V gene TRBV30; 8 bases match TRBD1. J lost 9 bases, V lost 2 bases, and 9 bases had no gene match. The CDR3 is 15 residues long. The germline CDR1 and CDR2 sequences are GTSNPN and SVGIG (reference sequence). The CDR3 loop is CAWSPEQGVGSPLHL. Written as DNA, the CDR3 is TGTGCCTGGAGTCCGGAACAGGGGGTCGGTTCACCCCTCCACCTT.

The rearrangement uses TRBV4-3 and TRBJ1-2; D gene unclear. The CDR3 totals 15 residues. The germline CDR1 and CDR2 sequences are LGHNA and YSLEER. V was clipped by 0 bases and J by 6 bases, with 14 bases between them. The DNA for the CDR3 is TGCGCCAGCAGCCAAGATTGGTCCGGGCGAGATGGCTACACCTTC. It specifies CASSQDWSGRDGYTF.

The V and J genes are TRBV5-4 and TRBJ2-7; 9 bases match TRBD1. CDR1 is SGHNT and CDR2 is YYREEE in the germline V gene (reference sequence). After removal of 3 bases from V and 5 bases from J, the junction contained 3 bases not matched to a gene. There are 13 residues in the CDR3. The CDR3 spells CASSWDRVHEQYF. CDR3 bases: TGTGCCAGCAGCTGGGACAGGGTCCACGAGCAGTACTTC.

The rearrangement links TRBV7-8 to TRBJ2-7, with D possibly called TRBD1 or TRBD2 (5 bases each). The germline V gene has CDR1 SGHVS and CDR2 FQNEAQ. This CDR3 spans 14 amino acids. The V end lost 3 bases, the J end lost 7 bases, and 16 bases lay between the germline ends. CDR3: CASSFLGDLPEQYF. Here the CDR3 DNA reads TGTGCCAGCAGCTTCCTAGGGGACCTACCGGAGCAGTACTTC.

The chain carries TRBV29-1 and TRBJ1-2; D ambiguous. Trimming pared 2 bases from V and 5 bases from J, leaving 9 bases between. In germline, CDR1 is SQVTM, CDR2 ANQGSEA. This CDR3 has 12 amino acids. The CDR3 coding sequence is TGCAGCGTTGAATTTAGGACGTATGGCTACACCTTC. Translating it yields CSVEFRTYGYTF. The full variable domain, rest sourced from reference TRBV29-1 and TRBJ1-2, is SAVISQKPSRDICQRGTSLTIQCQVDSQVTMMFWYRQQPGQSLTLIATANQGSEATYESGFVIDKFPISRPNLTFSTLTVSNMSPEDSSIYLCSVEFRTYGYTFGSGTRLTVV.

This clone was recorded a few times. The chain is built from TRBV5-6 and TRBJ2-7; no clear D gene. The germline V and J ends were trimmed by 0 bases and 1 base, with 8 bases remaining between them. In germline, CDR1 is SGHDT, CDR2 YYEEEE. The CDR3 sequence is 14 residues long. CDR3 DNA sequence: TGTGCCAGCAGCTTGGATCCTGGATCCTACGAGCAGTACTTC. This sequence encodes CASSLDPGSYEQYF.

CDR3 in DNA: TGTGCCAGCAGTGAGGGAGGGGGCCCCCTCCACTTT. Protein product: CASSEGGGPLHF. The rearrangement uses TRBV25-1 and TRBJ1-6; 7 nucleotides line up with TRBD1. The CDR3 is 12 residues long. CDR1 is MGHDK, CDR2 SYGVNS, per germline. V gave up 3 bases and J gave up 13 bases; unmatched junction bases: 3.

The chain carries TRBV18 and TRBJ2-1; 10 bases align to TRBD2. This CDR3 is built from 16 residues. The J segment lost 8 bases and the V segment lost 4 bases, leaving 11 bases of the junction unmatched. Germline CDR1 and CDR2: KGHSH and LQKENI. The CDR3 region has the DNA TGTGCCAGCTCACTGCGGAGCGGGGGGGCCAGGGATGAGCAGTTCTTC. This sequence encodes CASSLRSGGARDEQFF.

This clone showed up just a few times. V and J are TRBV29-1 and TRBJ2-7, with D perhaps matching TRBD1 (6 bases). The CDR3 sequence is 12 residues long. Trimming left V 4 bases short and J 6 bases short, with 13 bases between. Germline assignment: CDR1 SQVTM and CDR2 ANQGSEA. The CDR3: CSVAPTGLEQYF. The CDR3 DNA reads TGCAGCGTTGCCCCTACAGGGCTCGAGCAGTACTTC.

In the case of this clone: This CDR3 is also generated by other DNA sequences in the sample. The chain has TRBV9 and TRBJ2-5; unclear D gene. Between the trimmed V and J ends, which lost 0 bases and 2 bases, there was a span of 5 bases. The CDR3 extends over 13 amino acids. Germline CDR1 is SGDLS and CDR2 is YYNGEE. The CDR3 nucleotides read TGTGCCAGCAGCGTAGGACTGCAAGAGACCCAGTACTTC. Amino acids: CASSVGLQETQYF.

J is TRBJ2-2 and V is TRBV7-2; TRBD1 might be the D (6 bases). V gave up 6 bases and J gave up 5 bases, with 16 bases separating them. Germline V gene lookup returns CDR1 SGHTA and CDR2 FQGNSA. The CDR3 is made up of 15 amino acids. The CDR3 loop is CASRRDKGLTGELFF. The CDR3 DNA is TGTGCCAGCAGGAGGGACAAGGGCCTAACCGGGGAGCTGTTTTTT.

This chain links TRBV7-8 with TRBJ2-5; the D is unclear. Germline V gene lookup returns CDR1 SGHVS and CDR2 FQNEAQ. Between the trimmed V and J ends, which lost 5 bases and 0 bases, there was a span of 13 bases. The CDR3 runs 15 residues. The CDR3: CASSPFVGYQETQYF. CDR3 nucleotide sequence: TGTGCCAGCAGCCCTTTCGTTGGTTACCAAGAGACCCAGTACTTC.

The V gene is TRBV7-3, the J gene TRBJ1-2; TRBD1 might be the D (5 bases). CDR3 length: 13 amino acids. V lost 2 bases, J lost 6 bases, and 10 bases lay in between. Germline V CDR1 and CDR2: SGHTA, FQGTGA. The CDR3 region has the DNA TGTGCCAGCAGCTTACGGGACGGTGATGGCTACACCTTC. This sequence encodes CASSLRDGDGYTF. The variable domain in full, with the rest retrieved from reference TRBV7-3 and TRBJ1-2, is GAGVSQTPSNKVTEKGKYVELRCDPISGHTALYWYRQSLGQGPEFLIYFQGTGAADDSGLPNDRFFAVRPEGSVSTLKIQRTERGDSAVYLCASSLRDGDGYTFGSGTRLTVV.